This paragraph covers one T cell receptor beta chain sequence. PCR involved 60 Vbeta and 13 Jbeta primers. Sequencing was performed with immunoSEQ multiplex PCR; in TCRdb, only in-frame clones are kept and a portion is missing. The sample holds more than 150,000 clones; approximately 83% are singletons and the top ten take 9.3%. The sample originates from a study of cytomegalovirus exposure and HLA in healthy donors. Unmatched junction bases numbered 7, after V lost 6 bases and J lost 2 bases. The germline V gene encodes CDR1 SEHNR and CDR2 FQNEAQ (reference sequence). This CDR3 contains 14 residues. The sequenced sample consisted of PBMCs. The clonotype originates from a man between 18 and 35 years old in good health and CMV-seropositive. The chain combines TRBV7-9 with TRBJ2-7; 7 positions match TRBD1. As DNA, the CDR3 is TGTGCCAGCAGGGGTGGGACAGATCCCTACGAGCAGTACTTC. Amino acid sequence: CASRGGTDPYEQYF.